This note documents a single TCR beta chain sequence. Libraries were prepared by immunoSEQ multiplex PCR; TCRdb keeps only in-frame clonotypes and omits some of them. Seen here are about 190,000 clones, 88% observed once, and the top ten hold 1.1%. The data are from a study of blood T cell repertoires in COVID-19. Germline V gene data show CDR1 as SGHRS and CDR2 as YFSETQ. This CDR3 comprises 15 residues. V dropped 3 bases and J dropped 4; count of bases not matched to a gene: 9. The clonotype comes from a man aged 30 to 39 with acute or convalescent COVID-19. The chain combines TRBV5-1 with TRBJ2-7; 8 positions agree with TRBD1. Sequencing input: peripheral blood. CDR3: CASSYTSGTGYEQYF. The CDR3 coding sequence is TGCGCCAGCAGCTATACCTCCGGGACAGGATACGAGCAGTACTTC.